The source of this T cell receptor (beta chain) is a study of blood T cell repertoires in COVID-19. Whole-study context: PBMCs, B-cell-depleted T cells, or T cells were the source of the cDNA or gDNA that made up the material.

TCRdb keeps only in-frame clones here, not all; method: immunoSEQ multiplex PCR. Among some 100,000 clones listed, approximately 75% were seen once. This clone was seen a handful of times. V was trimmed by 6 bases and J by 2 bases, leaving 4 bases between them. CDR3 size: 11 residues. This receptor was identified in a human donor in a cohort sampled during active COVID-19. This chain uses TRBV12-3 or TRBV12-4 with TRBJ1-1, with D unclear. Sequencing used peripheral blood. The CDR3 is CASSRNTEAFF. CDR3 DNA: TGTGCCAGCAGCCGTAACACTGAAGCTTTCTTT.